These 13 T cell receptor beta chains were all obtained from the same sample, sequenced in a study of blood T cell repertoires in COVID-19. Clones were sequenced by immunoSEQ multiplex PCR, and TCRdb holds only the in-frame ones, with some missing. The sample shows approximately 150,000 clones, about 86% of them seen only once. Sequencing was carried out using peripheral blood. Every receptor here comes from a woman between 55 and 75 years old with acute or convalescent COVID-19.

The CDR3 DNA is TGTGCCAGCAGCTTTCCGGGACAGGGGGCGAAATCGAACACCGGGGAGCTGTTTTTT. Its translation: CASSFPGQGAKSNTGELFF. The V call is TRBV7-9, the J call TRBJ2-2; 12 bases map to TRBD1. V trimming: 3 bases; J trimming: 0 bases; junction bases outside the gene matches: 8. This CDR3 comprises 19 residues. Germline V gene data show CDR1 as SEHNR and CDR2 as FQNEAQ (reference sequence).

The V and J genes are TRBV12-3 or TRBV12-4 and TRBJ1-1; no definite D call. CDR3 length equals 13 residues. The V end lost 6 bases, the J end lost 1 base, and 9 bases lay between the germline ends. Written as DNA, the CDR3 is TGTGCCAGCAGCCAAAACAGGAACACTGAAGCTTTCTTT. Protein sequence: CASSQNRNTEAFF.

This chain uses TRBV7-6 with TRBJ2-7, with D maybe TRBD1 (6 bases). The CDR3 length is 15 residues. The V and J ends lost 4 bases and 2 bases respectively, with 15 bases between them. Germline V CDR1 and CDR2: SGHVS, FNYEAQ. The CDR3 loop is CASSSVQTGTYEQYF. The CDR3 DNA reads as TGTGCCAGCAGCTCGGTCCAGACAGGTACCTACGAGCAGTACTTC.

This sequence joins TRBV28 and TRBJ2-1; the match to TRBD2 covers 12 bases. This CDR3 has 15 amino acids. Germline CDR1 and CDR2: MDHEN and SYDVKM. Trimming at V came to 4 bases and at J to 9 bases, leaving 7 bases not matched to a gene. The CDR3 nucleotides read TGTGCCAGCAGTTCCCTAGCGGGGGGGTTGGTTGAGCAGTTCTTC. The encoded protein is CASSSLAGGLVEQFF. The full variable domain, with the rest looked up from reference TRBV28 and TRBJ2-1, is DVKVTQSSRYLVKRTGEKVFLECVQDMDHENMFWYRQDPGLGLRLIYFSYDVKMKEKGDIPEGYSVSREKKERFSLILESASTNQTSMYLCASSSLAGGLVEQFFGPGTRLTVL.

The chain couples TRBV28 to TRBJ2-1; possibly TRBD2 for D (7 bases). This CDR3 region has 15 residues. Trimming removed 6 bases at V and 7 bases at J, with 19 bases between. Germline-derived CDR1 and CDR2 are MDHEN and SYDVKM. CDR3 in amino acids: CASSRGGGPWNEQFF. The CDR3 nucleotides are TGTGCCAGCAGCCGTGGGGGGGGGCCGTGGAATGAGCAGTTCTTC. Complete variable domain (other parts from reference TRBV28 and TRBJ2-1): DVKVTQSSRYLVKRTGEKVFLECVQDMDHENMFWYRQDPGLGLRLIYFSYDVKMKEKGDIPEGYSVSREKKERFSLILESASTNQTSMYLCASSRGGGPWNEQFFGPGTRLTVL.

The chain carries TRBV30 and TRBJ1-1, with 9 bases that match TRBD1. From germline, CDR1 is GTSNPN and CDR2 SVGIG (reference sequence). This CDR3 spans 14 amino acids. The V and J ends lost 2 bases and 6 bases, in that order; junction bases with no gene match: 7. The DNA of the CDR3 is TGTGCCTGGAGTTCTTACAGGGGGCGGTCTGAAGCTTTCTTT. It specifies CAWSSYRGRSEAFF. The entire variable domain, with the rest obtained from reference TRBV30 and TRBJ1-1, is as follows: SQTIHQWPATLVQPVGSPLSLECTVEGTSNPNLYWYRQAAGRGLQLLFYSVGIGQISSEVPQNLSASRPQDRQFILSSKKLLLSDSGFYLCAWSSYRGRSEAFFGQGTRLTVV.

CDR3 DNA: TGTGCCAGCAGCCGGGGACAGGGAAGGCGGGCTTTCTTT. Translated, it gives CASSRGQGRRAFF. The rearrangement joins TRBV5-4 to TRBJ1-1, with TRBD1 matching over 9 bases. Trimming at V came to 4 bases and at J to 11 bases, leaving 9 bases not matched to a gene. Germline CDR1 and CDR2: SGHNT and YYREEE (reference sequence). CDR3 length: 13 amino acids.

This sequence joins TRBV3-1 (or the pseudogene TRBV3-2) and TRBJ1-3; 8 nucleotides line up with TRBD1. Germline V gene sequence: CDR1 LGHDT, CDR2 YNNKEL (reference sequence). The CDR3 has 14 residues. With V trimmed by 1 base and J by 7 bases, 3 bases remained unmatched. CDR3 nucleotide sequence: TGTGCCAGCAGCCAAGGGACAGGGCACAACACCATATATTTT. Translated: CASSQGTGHNTIYF.

The rearrangement links TRBV7-2 to TRBJ2-2; D perhaps matches TRBD2 (7 bases). In germline, CDR1 is SGHTA, CDR2 FQGNSA. The CDR3 has 14 amino acids. The V end lost 1 base, the J end lost 6 bases, and 9 bases lay between the germline ends. The CDR3 DNA sequence: TGTGCCAGCAGCTTAGTAGGGGGGGCCGGGGAGCTGTTTTTT. Its translation: CASSLVGGAGELFF.

V and J are TRBV5-1 and TRBJ1-3, with D possibly matching TRBD1 (5 bases). This CDR3 contains 16 residues. Germline loops: CDR1 SGHRS, CDR2 YFSETQ. V was trimmed by 0 bases and J by 1 base, leaving 11 bases between them. The CDR3 region is CASSLEGLGSGNTIYF. The CDR3 nucleotides are TGCGCCAGCAGCTTGGAGGGGCTAGGTTCTGGAAACACCATATATTTT.

The chain uses TRBV27 and TRBJ1-5; D remains unclear. The ends were cut back, 2 bases at V and 4 bases at J, with 12 bases in the middle. CDR3 length: 15 amino acids. Per the germline V gene, CDR1 is MNHEY and CDR2 is SMNVEV (reference sequence). CDR3 region: CASSLRMAGNQPQHF. As DNA, the CDR3 is TGTGCCAGCAGTTTAAGGATGGCGGGAAATCAGCCCCAGCATTTT.

This chain connects TRBV10-3 to TRBJ1-6; 10 nucleotides line up with TRBD1. Germline V gene data show CDR1 as ENHRY and CDR2 as SYGVKD. V was pared by 0 bases and J by 10 bases, with 6 bases of the junction left unmatched. The CDR3 is 16 amino acids. CDR3 sequence (DNA): TGTGCCATCAGTGAGTCGGGAGGGACAGGGGTGTCACCCCTCCACTTT. This encodes CAISESGGTGVSPLHF.

V usage is TRBV11-3 and J usage is TRBJ2-1; a possible D gene is TRBD2 (5 bases). The CDR3 length is 18 residues. V lost 3 bases, J lost 1 base, and 19 bases lay in between. The germline V gene encodes CDR1 SGHNT and CDR2 YENEEA. The CDR3 coding sequence is TGTGCCAGCAGCTTCGGCGCGGGTCCTGGGCTGTCCTACAATGAGCAGTTCTTC. Protein: CASSFGAGPGLSYNEQFF.